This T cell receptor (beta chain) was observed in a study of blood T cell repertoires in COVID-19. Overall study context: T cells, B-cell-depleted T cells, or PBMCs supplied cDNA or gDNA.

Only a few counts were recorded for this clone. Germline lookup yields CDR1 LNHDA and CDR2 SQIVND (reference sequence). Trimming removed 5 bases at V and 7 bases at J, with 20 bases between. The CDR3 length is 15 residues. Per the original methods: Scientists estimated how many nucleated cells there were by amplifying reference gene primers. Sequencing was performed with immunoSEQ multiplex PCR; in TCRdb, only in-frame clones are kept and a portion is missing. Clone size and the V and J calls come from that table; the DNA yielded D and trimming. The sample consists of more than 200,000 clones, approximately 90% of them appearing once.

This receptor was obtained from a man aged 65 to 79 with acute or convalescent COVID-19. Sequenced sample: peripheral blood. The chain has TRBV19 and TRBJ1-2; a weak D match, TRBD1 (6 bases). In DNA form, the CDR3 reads TGTGCCAGTAGTCTGAGACAGGCCCGGGCTGGTGGCTACACCTTC. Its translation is CASSLRQARAGGYTF. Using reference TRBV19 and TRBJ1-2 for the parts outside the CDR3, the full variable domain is DGGITQSPKYLFRKEGQNVTLSCEQNLNHDAMYWYRQDPGQGLRLIYYSQIVNDFQKGDIAEGYSVSREKKESFPLTVTSAQKNPTAFYLCASSLRQARAGGYTFGSGTRLTVV.